A single sample gave rise to the 14 T cell receptor beta chains below, sequenced in a study of breast tumors, draining lymph nodes, adjacent tissues. The lymph nodes were axillary draining lymph nodes from breast cancer patients. One entry per CDR3 protein results from TCRdb running MiXCR on the multiplex PCR reads. The sample has under 250,000 distinct CDR3 sequences, around 32% seen once. Specimen: axillary lymph node tissue. The receptors here all came from a female donor with breast cancer. Some clones in this sample may be carry-over from other donors' samples.

This chain joins TRBV20-1 and TRBJ1-2; TRBD1 might be the D (5 bases). CDR1 DFQATT and CDR2 SNEGSKA come from the germline V gene (reference sequence). The length of the CDR3 is 14 residues. Trimming shortened V by 3 bases and J by 9 bases, and 20 bases separated the two germline ends. The CDR3 reads CSASSGTSGRSYTF. CDR3 DNA sequence: TGCAGTGCTAGTTCCGGGACTAGCGGGAGAAGCTACACCTTC.

The sample holds many counts of this clonotype. The rearrangement joins TRBV20-1 to TRBJ2-1, with 11 bases identical to TRBD2. Germline V gives CDR1 DFQATT, CDR2 SNEGSKA (reference sequence). V trimming: 3 bases; J trimming: 8 bases; junction bases outside the gene matches: 15. The CDR3 spans 17 residues. The DNA for the CDR3 is TGCAGTGCTAGTAAATCACTAGCGGGAGTGGACTTAGATGAGCAGTTCTTC. Protein sequence: CSASKSLAGVDLDEQFF.

The sample holds many counts of this clonotype. This chain joins TRBV13 and TRBJ2-5; D uncertain. Germline lookup yields CDR1 PRHDT and CDR2 FYEKMQ (reference sequence). This CDR3 has 13 amino acids. Trimming left V 7 bases short and J 4 bases short, with 13 bases between. The chain's CDR3 is CASTYPPGETQYF. As DNA, the CDR3 is TGTGCCAGCACCTACCCTCCGGGAGAGACCCAGTACTTC.

Only a few counts were recorded for this clonotype. The chain combines TRBV27 with TRBJ2-7, with 8 bases identical to TRBD1. The CDR3 sequence is 12 residues long. Germline assignment: CDR1 MNHEY and CDR2 SMNVEV (reference sequence). V dropped 9 bases and J dropped 7; count of bases not matched to a gene: 8. Written as DNA, the CDR3 is TGTGCCAGTCAGGGGGCGCCGAGTGAGCAGTACTTC. Encoded protein: CASQGAPSEQYF.

A word on this clonotype: Given a much more abundant clone one base away, this may be a read error. The chain is built from TRBV2 and TRBJ1-6, with D perhaps matching TRBD1 (5 bases). The V and J ends lost 1 base and 9 bases respectively, with 13 bases between them. Germline V gene sequence: CDR1 SNHLY, CDR2 FYNNEI. The CDR3 is 15 amino acids. CDR3 in DNA: TGTGCCAGCAGTGAAGGAGGGGCTACGAGTTCACCCCTCCACTTT. It translates to CASSEGGATSSPLHF. Using reference TRBV2 and TRBJ1-6 for the parts outside the CDR3, the full variable domain is EPEVTQTPSHQVTQMGQEVILRCVPISNHLYFYWYRQILGQKVEFLVSFYNNEISEKSEIFDDQFSVERPDGSNFTLKIRSTKLEDSAMYFCASSEGGATSSPLHFGNGTRLTVT.

This clonotype was observed at least ten times. The chain recombines TRBV24-1 with TRBJ2-7, with no clear D. CDR1 and CDR2 (germline): KGHDR, SFDVKD. Between the trimmed V and J ends, which lost 5 bases and 3 bases, there was a span of 13 bases. The CDR3 runs 14 residues. CDR3 protein: CATSGQPSNYEQYF. DNA for the CDR3: TGTGCCACCAGTGGTCAACCCTCGAACTACGAGCAGTACTTC.

With respect to this clonotype: One junction end does not reproduce the germline sequence, and a read error may be involved. The chain joins TRBV6-1 to TRBJ2-7, with 8 bases lining up with TRBD2. CDR3 length: 21 amino acids. CDR1 is MNHNS, CDR2 SASEGT, per germline. For the CDR3, the DNA is TGTGCCAGCACCCCGAGGAGGGGGATATCCTTAACCCGACTAGCGCATCACGAGCAGCACTTC. The encoded protein is CASTPRRGISLTRLAHHEQHF.

For this clonotype: A read error is likely, as this CDR3 ends without the conserved phenylalanine or tryptophan. The chain is built from TRBV5-1 and TRBJ2-7; D may be TRBD1 (5 bases). CDR1 is SGHRS and CDR2 is YFSETQ in the germline V gene. Trimming took off 4 bases at V and 0 bases at J, with 11 bases between the two ends. This CDR3 has 14 residues. In nucleotides, the CDR3 is TGCGCCAGCAGCCTAACAGGAGACTCCTACGAGCAGTACCTC. Translation gives CASSLTGDSYEQYL.

The rearrangement uses TRBV7-3 and TRBJ2-1, with 7 bases lining up with TRBD2. J gave up 4 bases and V 1 base, and 7 bases lay outside the gene matches. The CDR3 has 16 residues. Germline V gene data show CDR1 as SGHTA and CDR2 as FQGTGA. CDR3 amino acids: CASSLIRRETYNEQFF. The DNA of the CDR3 is TGTGCCAGCAGCTTAATACGGCGGGAGACTTACAATGAGCAGTTCTTC.

The V gene is TRBV7-6, the J gene TRBJ2-5, with D tentatively TRBD1 (6 bases). V lost 5 bases to trimming and J lost 3 bases, with 13 bases between them. This CDR3 spans 14 amino acids. Looked up from germline, CDR1 is SGHVS and CDR2 is FNYEAQ. In DNA form, the CDR3 reads TGTGCCAGCAGCGTCACCGCAGGGGAAGAGACCCAGTACTTC. Its translation is CASSVTAGEETQYF.

The table lists this clonotype with many counts. The rearrangement uses TRBV9 and TRBJ1-5, with a weak D call TRBD1 (6 bases). CDR3 length: 16 residues. Germline V gene lookup returns CDR1 SGDLS and CDR2 YYNGEE. Trimming removed 0 bases from V and 3 bases from J, with 13 bases in between. This CDR3 is CASSVGPDRFNQPQHF. CDR3 in DNA: TGTGCCAGCAGCGTAGGACCTGACAGGTTCAATCAGCCCCAGCATTTT.

The table lists this clonotype with many counts. The chain links TRBV19 to TRBJ2-2; tentative D call: TRBD1 (6 bases). From germline, CDR1 is LNHDA and CDR2 SQIVND (reference sequence). CDR3 length: 16 amino acids. The V and J ends lost 8 bases and 4 bases respectively, with 20 bases between them. The CDR3 here is CASSTQLQGSTGELFF. Here the CDR3 DNA reads TGTGCCAGTTCAACCCAGTTACAGGGATCCACCGGGGAGCTGTTTTTT. The full variable domain, its missing parts supplied by reference TRBV19 and TRBJ2-2, is DGGITQSPKYLFRKEGQNVTLSCEQNLNHDAMYWYRQDPGQGLRLIYYSQIVNDFQKGDIAEGYSVSREKKESFPLTVTSAQKNPTAFYLCASSTQLQGSTGELFFGEGSRLTVL.

This clonotype was detected only a few times. The chain couples TRBV5-5 to TRBJ2-3; 9 nucleotides align to TRBD1. Unmatched junction bases numbered 11, after V lost 3 bases and J lost 6 bases. Germline CDR1 is SGHKS and CDR2 is YYEKEE (reference sequence). The CDR3 runs 16 residues. The CDR3 bases are TGTGCCAGCAGCTCCCAACGGACAGGGGTTGTGGATACGCAGTATTTT. Its protein is CASSSQRTGVVDTQYF. The variable domain in full, completed from reference TRBV5-5 and TRBJ2-3, reads DAGVTQSPTHLIKTRGQQVTLRCSPISGHKSVSWYQQVLGQGPQFIFQYYEKEERGRGNFPDRFSARQFPNYSSELNVNALLLGDSALYLCASSSQRTGVVDTQYFGPGTRLTVL.

The rearrangement links TRBV19 to TRBJ1-4; possible D gene TRBD1, 5 bases. V lost 7 bases and J lost 2, with 11 bases in between. The CDR3 is 14 residues long. Per germline, CDR1 LNHDA and CDR2 SQIVND (reference sequence). CDR3 sequence reads: CASKNAGTNEKLFF. As DNA, the CDR3 is TGTGCCAGTAAGAACGCAGGGACTAATGAAAAACTGTTTTTT. Based on the CDR3 plus reference TRBV19 and TRBJ1-4, the full variable domain is DGGITQSPKYLFRKEGQNVTLSCEQNLNHDAMYWYRQDPGQGLRLIYYSQIVNDFQKGDIAEGYSVSREKKESFPLTVTSAQKNPTAFYLCASKNAGTNEKLFFGSGTQLSVL.